This entry features one TCR beta chain sequence. The record originates from a study of monozygotic twins with inflammatory bowel disease. TCRdb reworked the 5' RACE reads into one entry per CDR3 protein, no DNA. This sample's table has 350,000 to 550,000 distinct CDR3 sequences. Germline CDR1 and CDR2: SNHLY and FYNNEI. This CDR3 has 14 amino acids. This receptor was obtained from a human donor with ulcerative colitis or Crohn's disease, or a healthy co-twin of an affected twin (not recorded which). The sample taken for sequencing was blood. The chain joins TRBV2 to TRBJ1-5. The CDR3 reads CASSGQGGDQPQHF.